This TCR beta chain was found in a study of T cells in Graves' hyperthyroidism and ophthalmopathy. Clinical symptoms, serum thyroxine and TRAb, thyroid ultrasound and orbital computed tomography were used for the diagnoses. Whole-study results and caveats: A 13 V-J signature model discriminated ophthalmopathy versus stable hyperthyroidism. Most expanded thyroid clonotypes above 0.001 also appeared in blood.

As to this clonotype: The target antigen is unknown.

It was RNA transcripts that yielded the amplified TCR beta CDR3 regions. HTBI primers were employed in a first-round RT-PCR of the TCR CDR3. Each CDR3 protein gets one entry after TCRdb re-called the multiplex PCR reads with MiXCR. The top ten clones hold 6.5% to 10% of a sample with roughly 290,000 distinct CDR3 sequences, about an eighth of them seen once. Germline V CDR1 and CDR2: SGHAT, FQNNGV. V lost 0 bases, J lost 1 base, and 4 bases stayed unmatched. The CDR3 length is 16 residues. Sequencing input: blood. The clonotype originates from a woman under 40 with Graves' hyperthyroidism that later progressed to Graves' ophthalmopathy. This chain links TRBV11-2 with TRBJ2-3; 7 bases align to TRBD2. The CDR3 loop is CASSLDWGGRTDTQYF. The CDR3 coding sequence is TGTGCCAGCAGCTTAGATTGGGGGGGACGCACAGATACGCAGTATTTT. The variable domain in full, completed from reference TRBV11-2 and TRBJ2-3, reads EAGVAQSPRYKIIEKRQSVAFWCNPISGHATLYWYQQILGQGPKLLIQFQNNGVVDDSQLPKDRFSAERLKGVDSTLKIQPAKLEDSAVYLCASSLDWGGRTDTQYFGPGTRLTVL.